The sequence of this T cell receptor beta chain was determined in a study of shared clonotypes between healthy human individuals. From germline, CDR1 is KGHSH and CDR2 LQKENI. V was clipped by 3 bases and J by 4 bases, with 5 bases between them. This CDR3 has 12 amino acids. Sequencing was performed with immunoSEQ multiplex PCR; in TCRdb, only in-frame clones are kept and a portion is missing. This sample yields some 1.4 million clones, of which more than 95% are seen a single time; approximately 1.1% belongs to the top ten. The origin of this receptor is a man aged 25-45 years in good health. This chain connects TRBV18 to TRBJ2-3; D is ambiguous. Sequenced: naive CD4+ T cells sorted from blood. Subset reported: CD45RA+ positively selected. CDR3 protein: CASSPQSDTQYF. CDR3 DNA sequence: TGTGCCAGCTCACCCCAGTCAGATACGCAGTATTTT.